This entry lists 6 T cell receptor delta chains sequenced from one sample in a study of gamma-delta T cells after stem cell transplantation. TCRdb reapplied CATT to the RT-PCR reads. The sample has more than 2,500 delta-chain clones; about 23% are singletons. Sequenced: gamma-delta T cells. The source is a human donor. It is not recorded whose cells these are; they may come from a transplant donor.

Comments on this clone: This may come from a read error, since a much larger clone is one base off. The V and J genes are TRDV1 and TRDJ1, with D perhaps matching TRDD3 (6 bases). This CDR3 has 18 residues. From germline, CDR1 is TSWWSYY and CDR2 QGS. Trimming removed 1 base from V and 0 bases from J, with 18 bases in between. The CDR3 DNA reads TGTGCTCTTGGGGAACGGCGGCTGGGGCATAGGTACACCGATAAACTCATCTTT. Translating gives CALGERRLGHRYTDKLIF.

Judged by abundance, this clone is medium-sized. The chain employs TRDV1 and TRDJ1, with D perhaps matching TRDD3 (6 bases). Trimming removed 0 bases from V and 3 bases from J, with 23 bases in between. The length of the CDR3 is 19 residues. Germline-derived CDR1 and CDR2 are TSWWSYY and QGS. The CDR3, as DNA: TGTGCTCTTGGGGAACTTGTCCTCCCCCATGGACTGGGCGCCGATAAACTCATCTTT. Translation gives CALGELVLPHGLGADKLIF.

By proportion, this clone is medium-sized (0.01 to 0.1%). The chain carries TRDV1 and TRDJ1, with D unresolved. The CDR3 consists of 18 residues. V was clipped by 1 base and J by 0 bases, with 18 bases between them. Germline values: CDR1 TSWWSYY, CDR2 QGS. The CDR3 sequence: CALGEQYDISEYTDKLIF. CDR3 in DNA: TGTGCTCTTGGGGAACAGTACGATATCAGTGAGTACACCGATAAACTCATCTTT.

Regarding this clone: TCRdb attributes to this sequence the protein of a much larger clone, which differs from the DNA translation at residue 3; a read error is likely, and the protein displayed is translated from the DNA. V gene TRDV1 combines with J gene TRDJ1; 13 bases are a match to TRDD3. The CDR3 loop spans 24 amino acids. Looked up from germline, CDR1 is TSWWSYY and CDR2 is QGS. DNA of the CDR3: TGTGCTCCTGGGGAACGAGCCCTTCCTACGCATACTGGGGGATACGGATTAGGGACCGATAAACTCATCTTT. Translated, it gives CAPGERALPTHTGGYGLGTDKLIF.

A few counts support this clone. The chain couples TRDV1 to TRDJ1, with TRDD3 matching over 8 bases. The trim removed 3 bases at V and 0 bases at J, leaving 21 bases unmatched. The CDR3 loop spans 21 amino acids. The germline CDR1 and CDR2 sequences are TSWWSYY and QGS. DNA of the CDR3: TGTGCTCTTGGGGAGTTCTCGCCCTCGTCGGGGATACCCAGGTACACCGATAAACTCATCTTT. Translation: CALGEFSPSSGIPRYTDKLIF.

On this clone itself: With only one base between it and a far larger clone, this is likely a read error. The rearrangement links TRDV2 to TRDJ1; 8 bases map to TRDD3. CDR1 is GEAIGNYY and CDR2 is EKD in the germline V gene. This CDR3 has 18 residues. In nucleotides, the CDR3 is TGTGCCTGTAACACCGTGGTAAAGACTGGGGGGAACACCGATAAACTCATCTTT. This gives the protein CACNTVVKTGGNTDKLIF.